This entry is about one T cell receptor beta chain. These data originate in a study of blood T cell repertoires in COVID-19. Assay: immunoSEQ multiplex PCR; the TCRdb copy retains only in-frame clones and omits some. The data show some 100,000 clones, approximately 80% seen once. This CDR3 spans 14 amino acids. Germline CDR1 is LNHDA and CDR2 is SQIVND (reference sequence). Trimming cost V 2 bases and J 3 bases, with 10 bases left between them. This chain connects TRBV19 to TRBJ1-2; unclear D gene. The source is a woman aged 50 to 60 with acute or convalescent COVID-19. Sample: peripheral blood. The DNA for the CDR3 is TGTGCCAGTAGTATACCTAGAGAGGACTATGGCTACACCTTC. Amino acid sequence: CASSIPREDYGYTF. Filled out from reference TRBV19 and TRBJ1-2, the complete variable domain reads DGGITQSPKYLFRKEGQNVTLSCEQNLNHDAMYWYRQDPGQGLRLIYYSQIVNDFQKGDIAEGYSVSREKKESFPLTVTSAQKNPTAFYLCASSIPREDYGYTFGSGTRLTVV.